The 18 T cell receptor beta chains reported below all come from one sample, sequenced in a study of CXCR3 chemokines and chemotherapy response in bladder cancer. Each CDR3 protein is one row after TCRdb ran MiXCR on the PCR reads. This table holds over 5,000 distinct CDR3 sequences, under 15% found once. This specimen was acquired from a patient whose treatment included neoadjuvant chemotherapy. These receptors were taken from a human donor with bladder cancer that responded to neoadjuvant chemotherapy.

This clonotype counts as medium-sized. The V call is TRBV5-4, the J call TRBJ1-2, with D uncertain. Trimming removed 4 bases at V and 4 bases at J, with 11 bases between. This CDR3 has 13 residues. Germline CDR1 and CDR2: SGHNT and YYREEE (reference sequence). The CDR3 loop is CASSTGPLYGYTF. In DNA, the CDR3 is TGTGCCAGCAGCACCGGACCGCTCTATGGCTACACCTTC.

In this sample, this clonotype turned up a few times. V gene TRBV14 combines with J gene TRBJ2-6, with D perhaps TRBD1 (6 bases). V lost 1 base to trimming and J lost 0 bases, with 13 bases between them. In germline, CDR1 is SGHDN, CDR2 FVKESK. CDR3 length equals 18 residues. The DNA of the CDR3 is TGTGCCAGCAGCCAAGGGCAGGGGTCCCTCTCTGGGGCCAACGTCCTGACTTTC. Amino acid sequence: CASSQGQGSLSGANVLTF.

The sample holds many counts of this clonotype. The chain employs TRBV11-3 and TRBJ2-2; a weak D match, TRBD2 (5 bases). V was trimmed by 1 base and J by 0 bases, leaving 9 bases between them. In germline, CDR1 is SGHNT, CDR2 YENEEA. This CDR3 has 16 amino acids. CDR3 region: CASSLAGRANTGELFF. Here the CDR3 DNA reads TGTGCCAGCAGCTTAGCGGGAAGGGCGAACACCGGGGAGCTGTTTTTT.

This clonotype is medium-sized within its sample. The V and J genes are TRBV6-2 or TRBV6-3 and TRBJ2-2, with unresolved D. V shed 7 bases and J shed 1 base, with 7 bases lying between them. The CDR3 sequence is 13 residues long. Germline CDR1 MNHEY, CDR2 SVGEGT. The CDR3 loop reads CASKVQNTGELFF. The CDR3 region has the DNA TGTGCCAGCAAGGTACAGAACACCGGGGAGCTGTTTTTT.

The V gene is TRBV20-1, the J gene TRBJ2-1; 11 bases are a match to TRBD2. This CDR3 comprises 14 residues. The germline CDR1 and CDR2 sequences are DFQATT and SNEGSKA (reference sequence). After removal of 0 bases from V and 6 bases from J, the junction contained 1 base not matched to a gene. This chain's CDR3 is CSARDSGRVNEQFF. In nucleotides, the CDR3 is TGCAGTGCTAGAGATAGCGGGAGGGTCAATGAGCAGTTCTTC.

This clonotype occurred many times. The chain joins TRBV7-9 to TRBJ2-3; 9 bases agree with TRBD2. This CDR3 region has 16 residues. After removal of 5 bases from V and 5 bases from J, the junction contained 11 bases not matched to a gene. Germline V gene lookup returns CDR1 SEHNR and CDR2 FQNEAQ (reference sequence). The CDR3 DNA reads as TGTGCCAGCAGCCCCCCGCCAGCGGGAGGACAAGATACGCAGTATTTT. Amino acid sequence: CASSPPPAGGQDTQYF.

This clonotype was picked up many times. The chain recombines TRBV6-1 with TRBJ1-5; the match to TRBD1 covers 8 bases. The V gene end was trimmed by 6 bases and the J gene end by 3 bases; junction bases not matched to a gene: 7. The CDR3 length is 15 residues. The V gene's germline CDR1 is MNHNS and CDR2 SASEGT. The CDR3 sequence: CASRSDRVSNQPQHF. The CDR3 DNA sequence: TGTGCCAGCAGGTCGGACAGGGTGTCCAATCAGCCCCAGCATTTT.

This clonotype was detected ten times or more. The rearrangement uses TRBV12-3 or TRBV12-4 and TRBJ2-2; 7 bases are a match to TRBD1. J gave up 3 bases and V 4 bases, and 5 bases lay outside the gene matches. This CDR3 region has 15 residues. CDR3 DNA sequence: TGTGCCAGCAGTTCAGGACAGGCGGACACCGGGGAGCTGTTTTTT. It is translated as CASSSGQADTGELFF.

At least ten counts were recorded for this clonotype. The chain is built from TRBV29-1 and TRBJ2-7; D is ambiguous. The CDR3 runs 13 residues. CDR1 and CDR2 (germline): SQVTM, ANQGSEA. V lost 3 bases, J lost 0 bases, and 9 bases lay in between. CDR3 in amino acids: CSVDGSPSYEQYF. The CDR3 DNA follows: TGCAGCGTTGACGGAAGCCCCTCCTACGAGCAGTACTTC.

This clonotype is hyperexpanded (1% or more) by share. The chain recombines TRBV29-1 with TRBJ2-1, with 10 bases that match TRBD2. The CDR3 is 15 amino acids. Germline values: CDR1 SQVTM, CDR2 ANQGSEA. V trimming: 7 bases; J trimming: 7 bases; junction bases outside the gene matches: 13. This chain's CDR3 is CSAARPSGSFNEQFF. In DNA, the CDR3 is TGCAGCGCCGCCCGTCCTAGCGGGAGCTTTAATGAGCAGTTCTTC.

In this sample, this clonotype turned up many times. The rearrangement joins TRBV12-3 or TRBV12-4 to TRBJ2-7, with 8 bases aligning to TRBD2. The ends lost 2 bases at V and 3 bases at J; junction bases unmatched: 3. The CDR3 has 14 residues. DNA for the CDR3: TGTGCCAGCAGTTTAATTAGCGGGATCTACGAGCAGTACTTC. It translates to CASSLISGIYEQYF.

About this clonotype itself: Only one base separates this from a far larger clonotype, so it likely reflects a read error. The chain has TRBV10-3 and TRBJ2-7; TRBD1 aligns across 8 bases. The end of the DNA fits TRBJ1-2 better, so the J call may be wrong. Per germline, CDR1 ENHRY and CDR2 SYGVKD. The CDR3 consists of 16 residues. The CDR3 coding sequence is TGTGCCATCAGTTCTCCCGGGACAGGCCGGCCCCTGTCCTACACCTTC. It specifies CAISSPGTGRPLSYTF.

This chain uses TRBV7-9 with TRBJ2-7; TRBD2 matches 9 bases. Germline lookup yields CDR1 SEHNR and CDR2 FQNEAQ (reference sequence). With 5 bases clipped from V and 2 bases from J, the junction kept 7 bases outside the gene matches. The CDR3 is 15 residues long. The DNA of the CDR3 is TGTGCCAGCAGCGACTTAGCGGGAGTCGCCTACGAGCAGTACTTC. Amino acids: CASSDLAGVAYEQYF.

Ten or more counts support this clonotype. V usage is TRBV7-2 and J usage is TRBJ2-3; D uncertain. The CDR3 is made up of 14 amino acids. The germline CDR1 and CDR2 sequences are SGHTA and FQGNSA. V was pared by 1 base and J by 5 bases, with 10 bases between. The CDR3 coding sequence is TGTGCCAGCAGCTTAGGGTTTAAGGAAGATACGCAGTATTTT. Encoded protein: CASSLGFKEDTQYF.

This clonotype was observed a few times. The chain couples TRBV7-9 to TRBJ2-7; 9 positions match TRBD1. V lost 5 bases and J lost 4; bases outside the gene matches: 6. The germline V gene encodes CDR1 SEHNR and CDR2 FQNEAQ (reference sequence). The CDR3 covers 14 residues. The DNA for the CDR3 is TGTGCCAGCAGCCCCCCGACAGGGGGGTACGAGCAGTACTTC. This sequence encodes CASSPPTGGYEQYF.

Regarding this clonotype: The likely explanation is a read error, given a far larger clone one base away. This rearrangement joins TRBV11-1 to TRBJ2-1, with TRBD2 matching over 8 bases. CDR1 and CDR2 from the germline V gene are SGHAT and FQDESV (reference sequence). The CDR3 is 16 amino acids. J gave up 0 bases and V 4 bases, and 5 bases lay outside the gene matches. DNA of the CDR3: TGTGCCAGCAGCTGCGGGAGCGGGAGCTCCTACAATGAGCAGTTCTTC. As protein: CASSCGSGSSYNEQFF.

About this clonotype: A read error is the likely source, as a far larger clone sits one nucleotide away. The chain has TRBV6-2 or TRBV6-3 and TRBJ1-2; 8 nucleotides agree with TRBD1. This CDR3 spans 13 amino acids. Germline-derived CDR1 and CDR2 are MNHEY and SVGEGT. The J segment lost 4 bases and the V segment lost 10 bases, leaving 8 bases of the junction unmatched. CDR3 nucleotide sequence: TGTGCCATCAGGCACGGGACAGGCTATGGCTACACCTTC. Protein: CAIRHGTGYGYTF.

With respect to this clonotype: The limits of the CDR3 on the DNA are not certain, so only TCRdb's listed CDR3 is given. The chain joins TRBV11-2 to TRBJ2-1; the D segment call TRBD2 is taken from the table without a DNA check. A total of 21 residues make up the CDR3, ends included. Germline values: CDR1 SGHAT, CDR2 FQNNGV. CDR3 sequence: CASSIYLCSVAPAGEDNEQFF.